This TCR beta chain was documented in a study of T cells after yellow fever vaccination. The CDR3 is 16 residues long. CDR1 MNHEY and CDR2 SMNVEV come from the germline V gene (reference sequence). V was pared by 6 bases and J by 0 bases, with 14 bases between. One entry per CDR3 protein results from TCRdb running MiXCR on the 5' RACE reads. The profile shows just under 600,000 distinct CDR3 sequences, approximately 12% of them singletons. On this clonotype itself: What it recognizes is unknown.

Findings of the study overall: Some clonotypes were seen in both the CD4 and the CD8 compartments. These made up a small share and likely arose from convergent recombination.

The material sequenced was PBMCs, taken on the day of the yellow fever booster vaccination. The clonotype was recovered from a man aged 25-45 years who received the YFV17D yellow fever vaccine. This rearrangement joins TRBV27 to TRBJ2-2; D may be TRBD2 (6 bases). CDR3 DNA sequence: TGTGCCAGCAGGCGGGGTGGGGCCGCGAACACCGGGGAGCTGTTTTTT. Protein: CASRRGGAANTGELFF.